Presented here are 7 T cell receptor beta chains from one specimen sequenced in a study of T cell repertoires in cytomegalovirus infection. MiXCR was run by TCRdb on the reads, yielding one entry per CDR3 protein. Here the sample spans around 530,000 distinct CDR3 sequences, approximately 25% being singletons. Material for sequencing was PBMCs. Receptors originate from a human donor in good health (CMV status not recorded). Some clones in this sample may be carry-over from other donors' samples.

The gene calls are TRBV4-3 and TRBJ2-3; D gene ambiguous. Germline V gene data show CDR1 as LGHNA and CDR2 as YSLEER. The CDR3 totals 18 residues. V gave up 0 bases and J gave up 0 bases, with 16 bases separating them. The CDR3 DNA reads as TGCGCCAGCAGCCAAGAACTCCGAGGACGCCTAAGCACAGATACGCAGTATTTT. Residues: CASSQELRGRLSTDTQYF.

This clonotype was counted many times. This chain joins TRBV11-2 and TRBJ2-3; D is ambiguous. Trimming stripped 0 bases from V and 3 bases from J, with 7 bases between. Germline CDR1 is SGHAT and CDR2 is FQNNGV. The CDR3 contains 14 residues. The CDR3 coding sequence is TGTGCCAGCAGCTTAGAATACCCAACAGATACGCAGTATTTT. It translates to CASSLEYPTDTQYF.

As concerns this clonotype: One end of the junction fails to match germline, which may point to a read error. The chain carries TRBV12-3 or TRBV12-4 and TRBJ1-2; D might be TRBD1 (6 bases). The CDR3 has 15 amino acids. The chain's CDR3 is CASSYRDRFVDGYNF. The CDR3 DNA is TGTGCCAGCAGCTACCGTGACAGGTTTGTGGATGGCTACAACTTC.

V is TRBV12-3 or TRBV12-4 and J is TRBJ2-1, with 9 positions matching TRBD2. Losses at the gene ends were 6 bases for V and 3 bases for J; bases not matched to a gene: 9. This CDR3 comprises 16 residues. The chain's CDR3 is CASRTLAGPNYNEQFF. CDR3 DNA sequence: TGTGCCAGCAGAACCCTAGCGGGACCGAACTACAATGAGCAGTTCTTC.

The chain uses TRBV14 and TRBJ2-1; D unresolved. This CDR3 is built from 14 residues. Per the germline V gene, CDR1 is SGHDN and CDR2 is FVKESK. Trimming pared 1 base from V and 5 bases from J, leaving 9 bases between. The CDR3 reads CASSQASANNEQFF. CDR3 nucleotide sequence: TGTGCCAGCAGCCAAGCCAGCGCCAACAATGAGCAGTTCTTC.

This clonotype was recorded at least ten times. The gene calls are TRBV7-2 and TRBJ2-2; D remains unclear. Germline V gene sequence: CDR1 SGHTA, CDR2 FQGNSA. V was pared by 6 bases and J by 6 bases, with 14 bases between. This CDR3 spans 14 amino acids. In DNA, the CDR3 is TGTGCCAGCAGACTAAATGTGGAGTCCGGGGAGCTGTTTTTT. It is translated as CASRLNVESGELFF.

The rearrangement links TRBV5-3 to TRBJ2-7, with D perhaps matching TRBD1 (5 bases). TRBV5-3 is known as an ORF, though its function is uncertain. Trimming took 1 base from V and 4 from J, leaving 6 bases between them. The CDR3 has 12 residues. The CDR3 loop is CARSLTGYEQYV. The CDR3 DNA is TGTGCCAGAAGCTTGACAGGATACGAGCAGTACGTC.